The next 28 T cell receptor beta chains were all read from a single sample in a study of cytomegalovirus exposure and HLA in healthy donors. 60 Vbeta and 13 Jbeta primers were used in PCR. Assay used: immunoSEQ multiplex PCR; TCRdb lists only in-frame clones, some missing. The sample comprises 150,000 to 200,000 clones, around 78% of which are singletons, and 2% to 2.5% rests with the top ten. Sequenced: PBMCs. These receptors all come from a woman in her 30s in good health and CMV-seropositive.

This rearrangement joins TRBV7-9 to TRBJ1-2; 7 positions match TRBD1. Germline lookup yields CDR1 SEHNR and CDR2 FQNEAQ (reference sequence). The length of the CDR3 is 14 residues. After removal of 5 bases from V and 8 bases from J, the junction contained 11 bases not matched to a gene. The CDR3 here is CASSQDRERRGYTF. The CDR3 DNA reads as TGTGCCAGCAGCCAAGACAGGGAACGGAGAGGCTACACCTTC.

This clone has a count of ten or more. The chain is built from TRBV28 and TRBJ1-5; 10 bases match TRBD1. This CDR3 has 17 amino acids. CDR1 and CDR2 (germline): MDHEN, SYDVKM. The junction had 14 bases not matched to a gene; V was cut back by 5 bases and J by 7 bases. CDR3 nucleotides: TGTGCCAGCAGTACGAGACAGGGGGCATCGGTGGGGCAGCCCCAGCATTTT. Protein product: CASSTRQGASVGQPQHF.

V gene TRBV9 combines with J gene TRBJ1-6, with D perhaps TRBD1 (6 bases). CDR3 size: 14 residues. V lost 1 base to trimming and J lost 8 bases, with 10 bases between them. In germline, CDR1 is SGDLS, CDR2 YYNGEE. CDR3 sequence: CASSVTGLDSPLHF. The CDR3 DNA sequence: TGTGCCAGCAGCGTAACAGGGTTGGATTCACCCCTCCACTTT.

The V and J genes are TRBV11-2 and TRBJ1-1; no firm D call. The germline gives CDR1 SGHAT, CDR2 FQNNGV. CDR3 length: 14 amino acids. V lost 6 bases and J lost 3, with 14 bases in between. The CDR3: CASRSGRADTEAFF. In DNA form, the CDR3 reads TGTGCCAGCAGATCTGGGCGGGCGGACACTGAAGCTTTCTTT.

This chain joins TRBV29-1 and TRBJ1-1, with TRBD1 identical over 8 bases. V lost 4 bases to trimming and J lost 4 bases; unmatched junction nucleotides: 11. There are 15 residues in the CDR3. Per germline, CDR1 SQVTM and CDR2 ANQGSEA. CDR3 sequence: CSVVGRPQGGTEAFF. In DNA form, the CDR3 reads TGCAGCGTTGTAGGTCGACCACAGGGGGGCACTGAAGCTTTCTTT.

The chain recombines TRBV28 with TRBJ1-2; 11 bases agree with TRBD1. The CDR3 is 14 amino acids. Unmatched junction bases numbered 8, after V lost 7 bases and J lost 7 bases. Per germline, CDR1 MDHEN and CDR2 SYDVKM. The CDR3 nucleotides read TGTGCCAGCATAGGTGGGGACAGGGGGTTTGGCTACACCTTC. Its protein product is CASIGGDRGFGYTF.

The genes are TRBV19 and TRBJ1-2; D remains unclear. Per the germline V gene, CDR1 is LNHDA and CDR2 is SQIVND (reference sequence). Trimming removed 3 bases at V and 4 bases at J, with 18 bases between. The CDR3 loop spans 16 amino acids. CDR3 nucleotides: TGTGCCAGTAGTATCTTGAACGGGGAAGACCTCTATGGCTACACCTTC. Its protein is CASSILNGEDLYGYTF. The whole variable domain, remainder taken from reference TRBV19 and TRBJ1-2, is DGGITQSPKYLFRKEGQNVTLSCEQNLNHDAMYWYRQDPGQGLRLIYYSQIVNDFQKGDIAEGYSVSREKKESFPLTVTSAQKNPTAFYLCASSILNGEDLYGYTFGSGTRLTVV.

CDR3 coding DNA: TGCGCCAGCTACTTTGGGACAGGCGGCACCTACGAGCAGTACTTC. The encoded protein is CASYFGTGGTYEQYF. The V and J genes are TRBV5-1 and TRBJ2-7; 8 nucleotides agree with TRBD1. The CDR3 spans 15 residues. With V trimmed by 7 bases and J by 2 bases, 11 bases remained unmatched. Germline CDR1 and CDR2: SGHRS and YFSETQ.

The V and J genes are TRBV2 and TRBJ2-5; D might be TRBD1 (6 bases). This CDR3 is 15 amino acids long. Trimming cost V 0 bases and J 4 bases, with 12 bases left between them. Germline V gene sequence: CDR1 SNHLY, CDR2 FYNNEI. In DNA form, the CDR3 reads TGTGCCAGCAGTGAAGCTGGCAGGGGTGTAGAGACCCAGTACTTC. Amino acids: CASSEAGRGVETQYF.

The sample holds a few counts of this clone. The J gene is TRBJ2-5, the V gene TRBV19; 7 nucleotides agree with TRBD1. Unmatched junction bases numbered 9, after V lost 8 bases and J lost 3 bases. The CDR3 consists of 14 residues. The germline CDR1 and CDR2 sequences are LNHDA and SQIVND (reference sequence). CDR3 protein: CASQATGIEETQYF. The CDR3 nucleotides are TGTGCCAGTCAGGCGACAGGGATCGAAGAGACCCAGTACTTC.

The chain uses TRBV28 and TRBJ1-2; weak D call: TRBD1 (5 bases). Germline V gives CDR1 MDHEN, CDR2 SYDVKM. Trimming shortened V by 10 bases and J by 4 bases, and 19 bases separated the two germline ends. The CDR3 is 14 residues long. CDR3 in DNA: TGTGCCACCGATTTTGGGGGGAGGGGCTATGGCTACACCTTC. Residues: CATDFGGRGYGYTF.

CDR3 sequence (DNA): TGCGCCAGCAGCCAAGATCCTACGTCTCCGGGACAGCCCTACGAGCAGTACTTC. Residues: CASSQDPTSPGQPYEQYF. V gene TRBV4-3 combines with J gene TRBJ2-5, with TRBD1 matching 7 bases. The end of the DNA is better explained by TRBJ2-7, so the J call may be wrong. This CDR3 spans 18 amino acids. CDR1 and CDR2 (germline): LGHNA, YSLEER.

This clone was seen just once. J is TRBJ1-2 and V is TRBV7-9, with D possibly TRBD1 on 6 matching bases. The CDR3 length is 15 residues. V was pared by 4 bases and J by 0 bases, with 12 bases between. Germline CDR1 and CDR2: SEHNR and FQNEAQ (reference sequence). Here the CDR3 DNA reads TGTGCCAGCAGCTCCCTCGGACAGTCTAACTATGGCTACACCTTC. As protein: CASSSLGQSNYGYTF. Complete variable domain (other parts from reference TRBV7-9 and TRBJ1-2): DTGVSQNPRHKITKRGQNVTFRCDPISEHNRLYWYRQTLGQGPEFLTYFQNEAQLEKSRLLSDRFSAERPKGSFSTLEIQRTEQGDSAMYLCASSSLGQSNYGYTFGSGTRLTVV.

This clone was picked up many times. This chain links TRBV19 with TRBJ1-1, with D perhaps TRBD1 (6 bases). Germline V CDR1 and CDR2: LNHDA, SQIVND (reference sequence). With 4 bases removed from V and 5 bases from J, the gap between germline ends came to 8 bases. The CDR3 is 12 amino acids. Here the CDR3 reads CASSKQGTEAFF. CDR3 bases: TGTGCCAGTAGTAAGCAGGGGACTGAAGCTTTCTTT.

The V call is TRBV6-5, the J call TRBJ1-3, with 8 positions matching TRBD1. The CDR3 runs to 15 residues. V gave up 6 bases and J gave up 3 bases; unmatched junction bases: 7. The germline V gene encodes CDR1 MNHEY and CDR2 SVGAGI. This CDR3 is CASRTAGTGGNTIYF. CDR3 DNA: TGTGCCAGCAGGACGGCCGGGACAGGTGGAAACACCATATATTTT.

The chain carries TRBV6-5 and TRBJ2-2, with a weak D call TRBD2 (5 bases). The CDR3 contains 14 residues. Trimming took off 5 bases at V and 3 bases at J, with 10 bases between the two ends. CDR1 is MNHEY, CDR2 SVGAGI, per germline. The CDR3 is CASSNDGDTGELFF. The CDR3, as DNA: TGTGCCAGCAGTAACGACGGGGACACCGGGGAGCTGTTTTTT.

CDR3 amino acids: CASSFRSDYEQYF. DNA for the CDR3: TGTGCCAGCAGCTTTCGCAGCGACTACGAGCAGTACTTC. The rearrangement joins TRBV11-2 to TRBJ2-7; D not resolved. V shed 3 bases and J shed 3 bases, with 9 bases lying between them. The CDR3 has 13 residues. Germline CDR1 reads SGHAT; CDR2 reads FQNNGV.

This clone was detected only once. This sequence joins TRBV30 and TRBJ1-1; 7 bases are shared with TRBD1. Trimming cost V 3 bases and J 2 bases; bases outside gene matches: 3. CDR1 and CDR2 from the germline V gene are GTSNPN and SVGIG (reference sequence). The CDR3 runs to 13 residues. As DNA, the CDR3 is TGTGCCTGGAGGGGGACAGTCAACACTGAAGCTTTCTTT. Its translation is CAWRGTVNTEAFF. Together with reference TRBV30 and TRBJ1-1, the CDR3 gives the full variable domain: SQTIHQWPATLVQPVGSPLSLECTVEGTSNPNLYWYRQAAGRGLQLLFYSVGIGQISSEVPQNLSASRPQDRQFILSSKKLLLSDSGFYLCAWRGTVNTEAFFGQGTRLTVV.

This chain connects TRBV2 to TRBJ1-1; D is undetermined. The germline CDR1 and CDR2 sequences are SNHLY and FYNNEI. The CDR3 is made up of 14 amino acids. Trimming stripped 3 bases from V and 4 bases from J, with 12 bases between. DNA of the CDR3: TGTGCCAGCAGTGATTGGCAGGCAGTCACTGAAGCTTTCTTT. It encodes CASSDWQAVTEAFF.

The gene calls are TRBV2 and TRBJ1-2; TRBD1 might be the D (5 bases). V lost 10 bases and J lost 4, with 13 bases in between. Germline-derived CDR1 and CDR2 are SNHLY and FYNNEI. The CDR3 is 12 amino acids. The chain's CDR3 is CATLWGGYGYTF. CDR3 bases: TGTGCCACCCTATGGGGGGGCTATGGCTACACCTTC.

CDR3 DNA sequence: TGTGCCAGCAGCCAAGCGTGGATCGGGTCAGTGAACACTGAAGCTTTCTTT. Amino acids: CASSQAWIGSVNTEAFF. The chain employs TRBV14 and TRBJ1-1; no firm D call. Germline V lookup: CDR1 SGHDN, CDR2 FVKESK. With 1 base removed from V and 0 bases from J, the gap between germline ends came to 15 bases. CDR3 size: 17 residues.

The chain joins TRBV10-3 to TRBJ2-3; a weak D match, TRBD2 (7 bases). This CDR3 spans 17 amino acids. The V gene's germline CDR1 is ENHRY and CDR2 SYGVKD. V was clipped by 2 bases and J by 3 bases, with 18 bases between them. The CDR3 here is CAISEGPGGGETDTQYF. The CDR3 DNA is TGTGCCATCAGTGAGGGGCCGGGGGGCGGGGAAACAGATACGCAGTATTTT.

A few counts support this clone. In the same sample, other DNA sequences code for this CDR3. V gene TRBV9 combines with J gene TRBJ2-2; D gene unclear. CDR3 length: 14 amino acids. V lost 2 bases and J 2 bases, leaving 7 bases between the germline ends. In germline, CDR1 is SGDLS, CDR2 YYNGEE. The CDR3 DNA follows: TGTGCCAGCAGCGTTTTCCATAACACCGGGGAGCTGTTTTTT. Translating gives CASSVFHNTGELFF.

In its sample, this clone was seen once. The chain joins TRBV28 to TRBJ2-2; the match to TRBD2 covers 10 bases. This CDR3 region has 17 residues. V was clipped by 2 bases and J by 2 bases; unmatched bases: 5. The germline gives CDR1 MDHEN, CDR2 SYDVKM. CDR3 DNA: TGTGCCAGCAGTTTAGATCTAGCGGGGGAAAACACCGGGGAGCTGTTTTTT. The encoded protein is CASSLDLAGENTGELFF.

J is TRBJ1-2 and V is TRBV2; 10 positions agree with TRBD1. The germline CDR1 and CDR2 sequences are SNHLY and FYNNEI. This CDR3 has 14 residues. The J segment lost 4 bases and the V segment lost 7 bases, leaving 6 bases of the junction unmatched. The DNA for the CDR3 is TGTGCCAGCAAAGACAGGGGGCCAAGCTATGGCTACACCTTC. Translated: CASKDRGPSYGYTF.

The CDR3 DNA reads as TGTGCCAGCAGTGTGTATGGAGCGCAGGAGCTGTTTTTT. Translated: CASSVYGAQELFF. The chain joins TRBV2 to TRBJ2-2; D call uncertain. The CDR3 loop spans 13 amino acids. The germline V gene has CDR1 SNHLY and CDR2 FYNNEI. V lost 4 bases and J 10 bases, leaving 13 bases between the germline ends.

The rearrangement joins TRBV19 to TRBJ1-5, with 10 positions matching TRBD1. Germline CDR1 reads LNHDA; CDR2 reads SQIVND (reference sequence). The CDR3 spans 17 residues. The V gene end was trimmed by 3 bases and the J gene end by 5 bases; junction bases not matched to a gene: 10. CDR3 DNA: TGTGCCAGTAGTATTCTCCCCCCAGGACAGGGGGATCAGCCCCAGCATTTT. Amino acid sequence: CASSILPPGQGDQPQHF.

The chain couples TRBV27 to TRBJ1-2; no clear D. V gave up 8 bases and J gave up 8 bases, with 21 bases separating them. The V gene's germline CDR1 is MNHEY and CDR2 SMNVEV (reference sequence). This CDR3 is 14 amino acids long. CDR3 nucleotides: TGTGCCAGCGGCCCCCGGGAAAGAGAATGGGGCTACACCTTC. Translation: CASGPREREWGYTF.